This TCR beta chain came from a study of blood T cell repertoires in COVID-19. About the research overall: Some COVID-19 samples were acute and others convalescent; all came from the United States, Italy and Spain. The cDNA or gDNA used as material had been derived from T cells, B-cell-depleted T cells, or PBMCs.

J gave up 0 bases and V 0 bases, and 13 bases lay outside the gene matches. CDR1 is GTSNPN, CDR2 SVGIG, per germline (reference sequence). This CDR3 is built from 18 residues. Per the original methods: Amplified reference gene primers provided the basis for estimating nucleated cell counts. The repertoire was sequenced with immunoSEQ multiplex PCR; TCRdb's copy has only in-frame clones and lacks some. From that table come the V and J calls and clone size; the DNA was used to work out D and trimming. The sample holds tens of thousands of clones; roughly four fifths are singletons and the top ten take about 30%.

The sample taken for sequencing was peripheral blood. This clonotype originated in a man in his sixties or seventies with acute or convalescent COVID-19. The chain links TRBV30 to TRBJ2-7, with 8 bases lining up with TRBD2. The CDR3 sequence: CAWSVRAGATLSSYEQYF. CDR3 nucleotide sequence: TGTGCCTGGAGTGTACGAGCGGGAGCTACACTTAGCTCCTACGAGCAGTACTTC.